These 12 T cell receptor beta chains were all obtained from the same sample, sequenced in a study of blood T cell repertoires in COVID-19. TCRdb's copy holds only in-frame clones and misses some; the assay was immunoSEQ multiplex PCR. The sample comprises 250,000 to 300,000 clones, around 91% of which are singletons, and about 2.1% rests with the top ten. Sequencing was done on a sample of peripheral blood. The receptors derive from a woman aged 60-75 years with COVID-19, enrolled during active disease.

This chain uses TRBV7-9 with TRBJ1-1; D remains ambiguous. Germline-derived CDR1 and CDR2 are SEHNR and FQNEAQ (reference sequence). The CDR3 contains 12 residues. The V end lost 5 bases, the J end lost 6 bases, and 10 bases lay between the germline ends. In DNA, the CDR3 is TGTGCCAGCAGCACAAGTCAGGCTGAAGCTTTCTTT. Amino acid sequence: CASSTSQAEAFF.

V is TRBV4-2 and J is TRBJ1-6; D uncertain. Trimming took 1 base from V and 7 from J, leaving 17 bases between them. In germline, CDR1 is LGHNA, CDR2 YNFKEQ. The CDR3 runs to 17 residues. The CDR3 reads CASSQVLGGGGNSPLHF. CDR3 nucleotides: TGTGCCAGCAGCCAAGTATTAGGCGGAGGCGGGAATTCACCCCTCCACTTT.

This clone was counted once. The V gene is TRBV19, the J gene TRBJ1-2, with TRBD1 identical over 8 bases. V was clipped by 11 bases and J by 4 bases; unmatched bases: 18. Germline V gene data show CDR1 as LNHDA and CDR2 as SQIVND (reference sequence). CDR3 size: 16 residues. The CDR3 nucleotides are TGTGCCTCCCACAGGGGGACGAGAGGATCGTTCTATGGCTACACCTTC. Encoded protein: CASHRGTRGSFYGYTF.

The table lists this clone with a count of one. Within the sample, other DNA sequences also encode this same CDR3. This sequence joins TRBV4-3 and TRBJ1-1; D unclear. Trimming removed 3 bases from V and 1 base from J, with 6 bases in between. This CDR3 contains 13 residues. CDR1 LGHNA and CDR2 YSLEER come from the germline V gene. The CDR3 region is CASSQTQNTEAFF. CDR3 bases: TGCGCCAGCAGCCAGACACAGAACACTGAAGCTTTCTTT.

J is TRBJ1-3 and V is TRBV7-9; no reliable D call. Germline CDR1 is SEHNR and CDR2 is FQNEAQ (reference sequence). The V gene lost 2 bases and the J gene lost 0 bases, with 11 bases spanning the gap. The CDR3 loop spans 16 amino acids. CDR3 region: CASSLQAPSSGNTIYF. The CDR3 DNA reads TGTGCCAGCAGCTTACAGGCGCCCAGCTCTGGAAACACCATATATTTT.

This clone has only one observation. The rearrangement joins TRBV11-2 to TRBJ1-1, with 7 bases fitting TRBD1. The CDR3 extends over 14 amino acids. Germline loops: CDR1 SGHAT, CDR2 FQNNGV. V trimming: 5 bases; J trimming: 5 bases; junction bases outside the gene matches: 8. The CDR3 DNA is TGTGCCAGCAGCCGCAACAGGGGTGGGACTGAAGCTTTCTTT. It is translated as CASSRNRGGTEAFF.

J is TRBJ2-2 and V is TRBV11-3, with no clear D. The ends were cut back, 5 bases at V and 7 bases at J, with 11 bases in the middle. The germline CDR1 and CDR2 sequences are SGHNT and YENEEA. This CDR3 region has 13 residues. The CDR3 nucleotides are TGTGCCAGCAGCCTGAATAGAGACGGGGAGCTGTTTTTT. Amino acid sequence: CASSLNRDGELFF.

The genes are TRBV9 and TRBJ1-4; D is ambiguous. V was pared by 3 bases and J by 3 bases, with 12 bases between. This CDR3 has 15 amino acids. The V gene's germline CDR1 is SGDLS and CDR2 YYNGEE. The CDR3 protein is CASSGGGLSNEKLFF. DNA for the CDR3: TGTGCCAGCAGCGGAGGCGGGTTATCTAATGAAAAACTGTTTTTT.

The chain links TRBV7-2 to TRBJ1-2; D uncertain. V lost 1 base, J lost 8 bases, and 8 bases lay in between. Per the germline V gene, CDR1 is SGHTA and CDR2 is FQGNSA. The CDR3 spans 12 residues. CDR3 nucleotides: TGTGCCAGCAGCTTAGATTGGGCGGGCTACACCTTC. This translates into CASSLDWAGYTF.

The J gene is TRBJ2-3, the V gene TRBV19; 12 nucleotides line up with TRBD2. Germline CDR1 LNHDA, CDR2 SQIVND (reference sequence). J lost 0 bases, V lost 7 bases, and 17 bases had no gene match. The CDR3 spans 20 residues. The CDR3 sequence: CASMPLGFTSGGTSTDTQYF. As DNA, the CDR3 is TGTGCCAGTATGCCCCTCGGTTTTACTAGCGGGGGGACGAGCACAGATACGCAGTATTTT. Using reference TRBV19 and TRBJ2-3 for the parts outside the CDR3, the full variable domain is DGGITQSPKYLFRKEGQNVTLSCEQNLNHDAMYWYRQDPGQGLRLIYYSQIVNDFQKGDIAEGYSVSREKKESFPLTVTSAQKNPTAFYLCASMPLGFTSGGTSTDTQYFGPGTRLTVL.

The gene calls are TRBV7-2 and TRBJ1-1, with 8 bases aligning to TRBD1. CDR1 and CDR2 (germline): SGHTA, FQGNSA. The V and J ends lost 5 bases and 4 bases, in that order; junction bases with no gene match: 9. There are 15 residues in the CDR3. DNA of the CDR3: TGTGCCAGCAGCCTACTTCAGGGGGCAATCACTGAAGCTTTCTTT. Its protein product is CASSLLQGAITEAFF.

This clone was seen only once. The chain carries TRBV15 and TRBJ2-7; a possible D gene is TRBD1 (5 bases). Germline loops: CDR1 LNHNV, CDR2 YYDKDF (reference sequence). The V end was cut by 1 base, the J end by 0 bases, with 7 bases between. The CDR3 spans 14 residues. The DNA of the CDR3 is TGTGCCACCAGCAGAGTCGACAGCTCCTACGAGCAGTACTTC. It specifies CATSRVDSSYEQYF.